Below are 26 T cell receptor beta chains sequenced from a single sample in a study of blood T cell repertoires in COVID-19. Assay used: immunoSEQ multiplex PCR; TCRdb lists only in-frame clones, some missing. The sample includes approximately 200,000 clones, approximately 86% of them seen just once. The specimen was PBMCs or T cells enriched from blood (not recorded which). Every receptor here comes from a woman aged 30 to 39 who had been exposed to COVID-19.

The CDR3 nucleotides read TGTGCCAGCAGCCCTACAGGGTTAAGCACCGGGGAGCTGTTTTTT. This codes for CASSPTGLSTGELFF. This chain joins TRBV9 and TRBJ2-2; D possibly corresponds to TRBD1 (6 bases). V lost 4 bases, J lost 4 bases, and 14 bases lay in between. The germline gives CDR1 SGDLS, CDR2 YYNGEE. The CDR3 loop spans 15 amino acids. Full variable domain (rest looked up from reference TRBV9 and TRBJ2-2): DSGVTQTPKHLITATGQRVTLRCSPRSGDLSVYWYQQSLDQGLQFLIQYYNGEERAKGNILERFSAQQFPDLHSELNLSSLELGDSALYFCASSPTGLSTGELFFGEGSRLTVL.

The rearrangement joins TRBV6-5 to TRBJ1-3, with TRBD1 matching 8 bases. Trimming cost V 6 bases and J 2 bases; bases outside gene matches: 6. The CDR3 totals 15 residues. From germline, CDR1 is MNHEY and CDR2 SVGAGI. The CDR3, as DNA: TGTGCCAGCAGGCGTCGACAGGGGACTGGAAACACCATATATTTT. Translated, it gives CASRRRQGTGNTIYF.

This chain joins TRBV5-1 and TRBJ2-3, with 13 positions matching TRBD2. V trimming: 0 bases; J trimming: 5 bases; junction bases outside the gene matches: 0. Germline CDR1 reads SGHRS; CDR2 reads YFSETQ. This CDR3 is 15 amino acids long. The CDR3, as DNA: TGCGCCAGCAGCTTGGGGACTAGCGGGGGAGATACGCAGTATTTT. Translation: CASSLGTSGGDTQYF.

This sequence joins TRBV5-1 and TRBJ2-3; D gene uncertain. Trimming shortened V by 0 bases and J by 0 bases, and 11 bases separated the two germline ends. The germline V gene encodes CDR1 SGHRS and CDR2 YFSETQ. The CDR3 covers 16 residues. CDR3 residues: CASSLARRGSTDTQYF. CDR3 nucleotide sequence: TGCGCCAGCAGCTTGGCCAGGCGTGGGAGCACAGATACGCAGTATTTT.

The CDR3 DNA reads TGTGCCAGTAGCCAGGGGGTGGACACAGATACGCAGTATTTT. Amino acids: CASSQGVDTDTQYF. This chain joins TRBV19 and TRBJ2-3; 7 positions agree with TRBD1. Germline V gene sequence: CDR1 LNHDA, CDR2 SQIVND (reference sequence). There are 14 residues in the CDR3. Losses at the gene ends were 6 bases for V and 2 bases for J; bases not matched to a gene: 5.

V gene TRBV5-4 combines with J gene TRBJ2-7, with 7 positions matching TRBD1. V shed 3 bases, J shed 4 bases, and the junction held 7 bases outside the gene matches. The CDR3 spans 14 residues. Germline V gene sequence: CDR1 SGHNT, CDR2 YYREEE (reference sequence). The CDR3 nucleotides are TGTGCCAGCAGCTACGACAGGGTAGGGTACGAGCAGTACTTC. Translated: CASSYDRVGYEQYF.

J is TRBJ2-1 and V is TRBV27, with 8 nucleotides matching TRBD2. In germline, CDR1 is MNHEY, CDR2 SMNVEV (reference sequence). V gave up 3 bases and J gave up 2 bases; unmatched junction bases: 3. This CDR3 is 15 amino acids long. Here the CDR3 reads CASSFVSGAYNEQFF. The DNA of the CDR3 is TGTGCCAGCAGTTTCGTTAGCGGGGCCTACAATGAGCAGTTCTTC.

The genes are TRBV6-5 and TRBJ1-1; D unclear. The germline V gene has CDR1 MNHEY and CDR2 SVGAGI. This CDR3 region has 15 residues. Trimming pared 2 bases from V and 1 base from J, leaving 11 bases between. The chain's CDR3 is CASSYAIAGNTEAFF. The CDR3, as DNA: TGTGCCAGCAGTTACGCCATTGCGGGGAACACTGAAGCTTTCTTT.

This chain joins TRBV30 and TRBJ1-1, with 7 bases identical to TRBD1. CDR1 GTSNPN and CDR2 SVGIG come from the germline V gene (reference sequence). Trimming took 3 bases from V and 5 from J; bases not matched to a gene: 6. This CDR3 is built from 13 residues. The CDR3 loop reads CAWSHQGDTEAFF. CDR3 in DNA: TGTGCCTGGAGCCACCAGGGGGATACTGAAGCTTTCTTT.

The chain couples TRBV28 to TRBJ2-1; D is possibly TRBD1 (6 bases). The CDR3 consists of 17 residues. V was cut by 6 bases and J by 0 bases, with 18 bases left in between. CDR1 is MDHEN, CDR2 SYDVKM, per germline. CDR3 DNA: TGTGCCAGCAGCATTCAGGGGTCAGGGAGCTCCTACAATGAGCAGTTCTTC. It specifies CASSIQGSGSSYNEQFF. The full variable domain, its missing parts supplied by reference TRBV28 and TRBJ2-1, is DVKVTQSSRYLVKRTGEKVFLECVQDMDHENMFWYRQDPGLGLRLIYFSYDVKMKEKGDIPEGYSVSREKKERFSLILESASTNQTSMYLCASSIQGSGSSYNEQFFGPGTRLTVL.

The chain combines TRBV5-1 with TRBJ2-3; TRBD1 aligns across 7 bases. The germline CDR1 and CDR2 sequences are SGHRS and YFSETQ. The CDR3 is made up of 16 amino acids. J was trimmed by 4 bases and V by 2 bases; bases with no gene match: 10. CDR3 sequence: CASSLDRQGSADTQYF. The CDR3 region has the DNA TGCGCCAGCAGCTTAGACCGACAGGGTAGCGCAGATACGCAGTATTTT.

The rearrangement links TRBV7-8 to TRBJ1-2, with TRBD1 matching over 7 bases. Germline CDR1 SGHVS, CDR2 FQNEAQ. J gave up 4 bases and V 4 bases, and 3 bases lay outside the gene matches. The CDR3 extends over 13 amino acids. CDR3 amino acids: CASSSGQTYGYTF. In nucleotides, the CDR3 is TGTGCCAGCAGCTCGGGACAGACCTATGGCTACACCTTC. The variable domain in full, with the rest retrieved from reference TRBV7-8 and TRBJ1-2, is GAGVSQSPRYKVAKRGQDVALRCDPISGHVSLFWYQQALGQGPEFLTYFQNEAQLDKSGLPSDRFFAERPEGSVSTLKIQRTQQEDSAVYLCASSSGQTYGYTFGSGTRLTVV.

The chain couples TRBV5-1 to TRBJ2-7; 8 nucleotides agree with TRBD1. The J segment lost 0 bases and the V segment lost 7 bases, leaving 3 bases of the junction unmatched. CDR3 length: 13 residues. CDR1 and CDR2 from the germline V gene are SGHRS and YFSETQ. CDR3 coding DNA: TGCGCCAGCGGGACAGGAGCCTCCTACGAGCAGTACTTC. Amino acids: CASGTGASYEQYF.

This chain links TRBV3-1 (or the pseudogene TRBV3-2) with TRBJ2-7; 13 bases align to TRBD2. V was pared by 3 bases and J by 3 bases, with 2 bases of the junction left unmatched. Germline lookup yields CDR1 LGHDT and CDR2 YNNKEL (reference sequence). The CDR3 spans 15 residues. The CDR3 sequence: CASSHGLAGDYEQYF. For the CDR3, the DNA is TGTGCCAGCAGCCACGGACTAGCGGGGGACTACGAGCAGTACTTC.

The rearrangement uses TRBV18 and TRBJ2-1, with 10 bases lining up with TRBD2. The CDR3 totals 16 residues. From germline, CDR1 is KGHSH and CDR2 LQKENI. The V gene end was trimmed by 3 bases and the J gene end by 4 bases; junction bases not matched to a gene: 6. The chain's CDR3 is CASSPSSGGAYNEQFF. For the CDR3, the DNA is TGTGCCAGCTCACCCAGCAGCGGGGGGGCTTACAATGAGCAGTTCTTC.

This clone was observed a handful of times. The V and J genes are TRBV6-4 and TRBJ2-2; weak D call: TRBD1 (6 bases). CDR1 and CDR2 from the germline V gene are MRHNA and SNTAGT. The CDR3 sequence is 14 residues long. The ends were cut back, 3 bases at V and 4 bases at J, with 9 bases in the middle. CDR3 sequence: CASSEQGGTGELFF. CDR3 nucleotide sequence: TGTGCCAGCAGTGAACAAGGGGGCACCGGGGAGCTGTTTTTT.

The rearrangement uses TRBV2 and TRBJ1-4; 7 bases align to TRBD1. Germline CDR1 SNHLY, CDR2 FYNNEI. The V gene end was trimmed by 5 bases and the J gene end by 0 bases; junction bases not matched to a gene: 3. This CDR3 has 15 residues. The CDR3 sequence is CASSLQGSTNEKLFF. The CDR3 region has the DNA TGTGCCAGCAGTTTACAGGGGTCAACTAATGAAAAACTGTTTTTT.

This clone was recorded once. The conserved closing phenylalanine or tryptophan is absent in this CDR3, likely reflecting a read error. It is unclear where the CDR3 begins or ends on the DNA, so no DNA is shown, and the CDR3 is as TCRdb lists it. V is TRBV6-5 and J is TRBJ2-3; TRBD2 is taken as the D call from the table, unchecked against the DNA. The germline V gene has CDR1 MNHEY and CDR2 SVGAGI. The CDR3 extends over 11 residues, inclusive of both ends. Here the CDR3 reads CASWRGTYEGL.

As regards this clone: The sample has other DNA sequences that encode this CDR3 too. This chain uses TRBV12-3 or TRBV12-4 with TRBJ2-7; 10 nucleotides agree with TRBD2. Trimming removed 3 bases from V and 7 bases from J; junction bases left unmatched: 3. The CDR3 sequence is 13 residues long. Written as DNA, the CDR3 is TGTGCCAGCAGTTTTGTACTAGCGGGGGAGCAGTACTTC. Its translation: CASSFVLAGEQYF.

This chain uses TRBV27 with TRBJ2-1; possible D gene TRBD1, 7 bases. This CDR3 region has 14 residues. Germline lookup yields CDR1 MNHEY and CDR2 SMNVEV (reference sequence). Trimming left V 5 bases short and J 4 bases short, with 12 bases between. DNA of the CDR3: TGTGCCAGCAGTCAGGGGGGCACGTACAATGAGCAGTTCTTC. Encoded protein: CASSQGGTYNEQFF.

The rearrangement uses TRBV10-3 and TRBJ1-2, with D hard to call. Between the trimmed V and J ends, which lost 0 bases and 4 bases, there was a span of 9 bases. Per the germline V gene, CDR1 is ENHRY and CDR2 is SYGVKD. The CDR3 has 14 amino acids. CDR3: CAISESPEGYGYTF. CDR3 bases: TGTGCCATCAGTGAGTCGCCTGAGGGCTATGGCTACACCTTC.

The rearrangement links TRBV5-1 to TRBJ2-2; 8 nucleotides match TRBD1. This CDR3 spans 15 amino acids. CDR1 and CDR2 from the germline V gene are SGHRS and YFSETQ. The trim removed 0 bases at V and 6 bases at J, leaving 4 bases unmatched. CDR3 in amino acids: CASSLGQGTAGELFF. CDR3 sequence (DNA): TGCGCCAGCAGCTTGGGACAGGGGACGGCCGGGGAGCTGTTTTTT.

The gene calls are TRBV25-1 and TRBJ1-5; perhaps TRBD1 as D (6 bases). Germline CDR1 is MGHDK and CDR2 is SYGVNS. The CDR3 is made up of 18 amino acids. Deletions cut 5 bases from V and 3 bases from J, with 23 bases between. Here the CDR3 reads CASSPNERDIPYNQPQHF. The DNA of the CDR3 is TGTGCCAGCAGTCCAAACGAAAGGGACATCCCATACAATCAGCCCCAGCATTTT. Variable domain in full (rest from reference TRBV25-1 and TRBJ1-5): EADIYQTPRYLVIGTGKKITLECSQTMGHDKMYWYQQDPGMELHLIHYSYGVNSTEKGDLSSESTVSRIRTEHFPLTLESARPSHTSQYLCASSPNERDIPYNQPQHFGDGTRLSIL.

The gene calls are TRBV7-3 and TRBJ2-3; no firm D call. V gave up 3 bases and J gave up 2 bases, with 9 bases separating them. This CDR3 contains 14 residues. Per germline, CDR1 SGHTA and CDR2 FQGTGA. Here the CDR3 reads CASSLYRHTDTQYF. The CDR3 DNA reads TGTGCCAGCAGCTTGTACAGACACACAGATACGCAGTATTTT.

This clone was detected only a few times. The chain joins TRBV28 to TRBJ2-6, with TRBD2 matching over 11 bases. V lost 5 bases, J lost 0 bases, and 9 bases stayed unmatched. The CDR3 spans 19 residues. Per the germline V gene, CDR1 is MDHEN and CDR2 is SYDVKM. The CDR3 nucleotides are TGTGCCAGCAGTCTCCAACTAGCGGGGGCCAACTCTGGGGCCAACGTCCTGACTTTC. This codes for CASSLQLAGANSGANVLTF.

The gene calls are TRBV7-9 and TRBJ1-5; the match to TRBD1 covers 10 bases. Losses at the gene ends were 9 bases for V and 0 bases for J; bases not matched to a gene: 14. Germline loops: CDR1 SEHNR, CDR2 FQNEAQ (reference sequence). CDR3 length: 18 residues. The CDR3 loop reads CASTQGQGRGYSNQPQHF. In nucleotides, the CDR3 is TGTGCCAGTACGCAGGGACAGGGGCGCGGGTATAGCAATCAGCCCCAGCATTTT.